Given below is one TCR beta chain in context. This sample stems from a study of cytomegalovirus exposure and HLA in healthy donors. Vbeta (60) and Jbeta (13) primers were used in the PCR. Method: immunoSEQ multiplex PCR; TCRdb's copy keeps in-frame clones and lacks some. The top ten hold roughly 0.99% of the sample, which has 200,000 to 250,000 clones, approximately 90% seen once. J lost 5 bases, V lost 5 bases, and 13 bases had no gene match. The germline V gene encodes CDR1 SGHTA and CDR2 FQGNSA. The CDR3 is 17 amino acids. The sample was PBMCs. This clonotype was obtained from a young woman in good health and CMV-seronegative. The chain combines TRBV7-2 with TRBJ2-5, with 11 bases lining up with TRBD2. The CDR3 protein is CASSISVAGGLTETQYF. The CDR3 nucleotides are TGTGCCAGCAGCATCTCAGTAGCGGGGGGGCTGACGGAGACCCAGTACTTC.